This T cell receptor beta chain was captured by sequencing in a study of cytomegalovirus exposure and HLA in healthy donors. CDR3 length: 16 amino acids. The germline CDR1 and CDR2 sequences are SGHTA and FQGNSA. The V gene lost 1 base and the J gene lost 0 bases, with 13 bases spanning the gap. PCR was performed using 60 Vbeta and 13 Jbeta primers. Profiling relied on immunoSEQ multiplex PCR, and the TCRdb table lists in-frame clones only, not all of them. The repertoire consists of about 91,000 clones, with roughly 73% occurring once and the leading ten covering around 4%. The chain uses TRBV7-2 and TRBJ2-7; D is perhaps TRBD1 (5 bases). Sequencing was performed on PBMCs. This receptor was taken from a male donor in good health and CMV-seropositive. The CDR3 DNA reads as TGTGCCAGCAGCTTAGTCTCACAGGTCAGCTCCTACGAGCAGTACTTC. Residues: CASSLVSQVSSYEQYF.